Presented here are 32 T cell receptor beta chains from one specimen sequenced in a study of identical twins. Each CDR3 protein gets one entry after TCRdb re-called the 5' RACE reads with MiXCR. This repertoire shows around 250,000 distinct CDR3 sequences, roughly 7% found once; its top ten account for under 4%. A further study also used this sample, focusing on yellow fever vaccine responses in identical twins.

The sequencing input was memory (CD45RO+) T cells sorted from blood. Source of these receptors: a young woman in good health.

This clonotype was seen only a few times. CDR3 in amino acids: CASSQIGDYGYTF. The CDR3, as DNA: TGTGCCAGCAGCCAAATAGGGGACTATGGCTACACCTTC. The chain has TRBV14 and TRBJ1-2; a weak D match, TRBD1 (5 bases). The V end was cut by 2 bases, the J end by 3 bases, with 7 bases between. The germline CDR1 and CDR2 sequences are SGHDN and FVKESK. The CDR3 extends over 13 amino acids.

The V call is TRBV20-1, the J call TRBJ2-1, with D perhaps TRBD2 (6 bases). The CDR3 is 15 residues long. V lost 6 bases and J 3 bases, leaving 18 bases between the germline ends. The germline V gene has CDR1 DFQATT and CDR2 SNEGSKA (reference sequence). The CDR3 spells CSATNRDFDYNEQFF. The CDR3 DNA reads TGCAGTGCAACAAACCGGGACTTTGACTACAATGAGCAGTTCTTC.

This clonotype has a count of ten or more. The genes are TRBV11-2 and TRBJ1-5, with 7 bases lining up with TRBD1. The CDR3 length is 15 residues. V lost 2 bases to trimming and J lost 4 bases; unmatched junction nucleotides: 5. The germline gives CDR1 SGHAT, CDR2 FQNNGV. The CDR3 loop reads CASSLNPTGNQPQHF. CDR3 in DNA: TGTGCCAGCAGCTTAAACCCGACAGGGAATCAGCCCCAGCATTTT.

There are a few counts of this clonotype. The CDR3: CASSLGGRDETQYF. The CDR3 nucleotides read TGCGCCAGCAGCTTGGGTGGGAGAGATGAGACCCAGTACTTC. The chain has TRBV5-1 and TRBJ2-5, with TRBD2 as a possible D gene (5 bases). Germline V CDR1 and CDR2: SGHRS, YFSETQ. The length of the CDR3 is 14 residues. V was shortened by 0 bases and J by 5 bases, with 11 bases between the two germline ends.

As for this clonotype: This may arise from a read error, as a much more abundant clone is one base away. V is TRBV7-9 and J is TRBJ2-7, with TRBD2 identical over 15 bases. Per germline, CDR1 SEHNR and CDR2 FQNEAQ (reference sequence). The CDR3 runs 15 residues. The CDR3 spells CASNLGGTSGRKQYF. The CDR3 coding sequence is TGTGCCAGCAACTTAGGGGGGACTAGCGGGAGGAAGCAGTACTTC.

The rearrangement uses TRBV5-5 and TRBJ2-1; 7 bases match TRBD2. Germline V gene data show CDR1 as SGHKS and CDR2 as YYEKEE (reference sequence). V was clipped by 4 bases and J by 9 bases; unmatched bases: 19. This CDR3 is 17 amino acids long. The CDR3 protein is CASSRLIWEGSTGEQFF. Written as DNA, the CDR3 is TGTGCCAGCAGCCGGCTGATTTGGGAGGGCTCCACCGGTGAGCAGTTCTTC.

Ten or more counts support this clonotype. The chain is built from TRBV5-1 and TRBJ2-3; 7 bases line up with TRBD1. V shed 2 bases and J 1 base; nucleotides not matched to a gene: 10. The CDR3 loop spans 17 amino acids. Germline CDR1 is SGHRS and CDR2 is YFSETQ. The CDR3 sequence is CASSLPEQGPRTDTQYF. DNA of the CDR3: TGCGCCAGCAGCTTACCGGAACAGGGGCCTCGCACAGATACGCAGTATTTT. Combining the CDR3 with reference TRBV5-1 and TRBJ2-3 gives the whole variable domain KAGVTQTPRYLIKTRGQQVTLSCSPISGHRSVSWYQQTPGQGLQFLFEYFSETQRNKGNFPGRFSGRQFSNSRSEMNVSTLELGDSALYLCASSLPEQGPRTDTQYFGPGTRLTVL.

About this clonotype: With a much larger clone just one base away, this may be a read error. The V call is TRBV12-3 or TRBV12-4, the J call TRBJ1-6; a weak D match, TRBD1 (6 bases). This CDR3 contains 15 residues. The V and J ends lost 1 base and 11 bases respectively, with 15 bases between them. The CDR3 loop is CASSLVQGLAAPLHF. CDR3 sequence (DNA): TGTGCCAGCAGTTTAGTTCAGGGGCTGGCTGCACCCCTCCACTTT.

This clonotype was detected only a few times. The rearrangement links TRBV28 to TRBJ2-3; a possible D gene is TRBD2 (5 bases). V was shortened by 3 bases and J by 3 bases, with 13 bases between the two germline ends. In germline, CDR1 is MDHEN, CDR2 SYDVKM. This CDR3 is 15 amino acids long. The CDR3 region is CASSFSGKITDTQYF. The CDR3 DNA reads TGTGCCAGCAGTTTCAGCGGCAAAATAACAGATACGCAGTATTTT.

This clonotype came up a few times. The chain couples TRBV20-1 to TRBJ1-2, with 7 positions matching TRBD1. This CDR3 is built from 12 residues. The germline gives CDR1 DFQATT, CDR2 SNEGSKA (reference sequence). The trim removed 6 bases at V and 8 bases at J, leaving 9 bases unmatched. CDR3 nucleotide sequence: TGCAGTGCCACGACAGGGAAGGGGGGCTACACCTTC. The encoded protein is CSATTGKGGYTF.

There are many counts of this clonotype. This chain uses TRBV5-1 with TRBJ2-1; 7 nucleotides line up with TRBD2. V lost 2 bases, J lost 8 bases, and 10 bases stayed unmatched. This CDR3 contains 15 residues. The V gene's germline CDR1 is SGHRS and CDR2 YFSETQ. The CDR3 coding sequence is TGCGCCAGCAGCTTTTCAACTAGCCGGGGGGATGAGCAGTTCTTC. Protein sequence: CASSFSTSRGDEQFF.

This clonotype was seen a few times. This rearrangement joins TRBV6-5 to TRBJ1-1; TRBD1 matches at 11 bases. The ends lost 2 bases at V and 7 bases at J; junction bases unmatched: 18. The germline gives CDR1 MNHEY, CDR2 SVGAGI. The CDR3 sequence is 19 residues long. The CDR3 DNA reads as TGTGCCAGCAGTTACCTGGAGTTCTTTGGACAGGGGGCAAGTGGTGAAGCTTTCTTT. As protein: CASSYLEFFGQGASGEAFF.

The sample holds many counts of this clonotype. The rearrangement joins TRBV10-3 to TRBJ2-3; D gene uncertain. Per germline, CDR1 ENHRY and CDR2 SYGVKD. This CDR3 comprises 12 residues. V lost 9 bases and J 5 bases, leaving 12 bases between the germline ends. CDR3 residues: CAISTRIDTQYF. DNA for the CDR3: TGTGCCATTTCGACCAGGATAGATACGCAGTATTTT.

This clonotype has a handful of counts. J is TRBJ2-5 and V is TRBV10-3; perhaps TRBD2 as D (5 bases). The CDR3 covers 13 residues. In germline, CDR1 is ENHRY, CDR2 SYGVKD. Trimming stripped 5 bases from V and 5 bases from J, with 12 bases between. CDR3 DNA: TGTGCCATCAGTACGGGGTACGGGGAGACCCAGTACTTC. Protein sequence: CAISTGYGETQYF.

Ten or more counts support this clonotype. CDR3 nucleotide sequence: TGCGCCAGCAGCCAGCCCAAGACAGGGGAGGTCGGGGAGCTGTTTTTT. It encodes CASSQPKTGEVGELFF. The rearrangement links TRBV5-1 to TRBJ2-2; TRBD1 agrees at 8 bases. With V trimmed by 4 bases and J by 7 bases, 12 bases remained unmatched. The CDR3 covers 16 residues. CDR1 and CDR2 (germline): SGHRS, YFSETQ.

This clonotype has a handful of counts. This sequence joins TRBV11-2 and TRBJ2-7; possibly TRBD2 for D (5 bases). V was trimmed by 0 bases and J by 3 bases, leaving 9 bases between them. This CDR3 is built from 14 residues. Germline V gene lookup returns CDR1 SGHAT and CDR2 FQNNGV. This chain's CDR3 is CASSLDFRDYEQYV. The CDR3 nucleotides are TGTGCCAGCAGCTTAGATTTTCGGGACTACGAGCAGTACGTC.

V gene TRBV3-1 combines with J gene TRBJ2-7; 7 bases align to TRBD2. With 8 bases clipped from V and 3 bases from J, the junction kept 13 bases outside the gene matches. Germline V lookup: CDR1 LGHDT, CDR2 YNNKEL (reference sequence). This CDR3 comprises 15 residues. The CDR3 loop is CASSQRASGNYEQYF. CDR3 nucleotides: TGTGCCAGCTCTCAGAGGGCTAGCGGAAACTACGAGCAGTACTTC.

J is TRBJ2-1 and V is TRBV24-1; TRBD1 is a possible D gene (6 bases). The CDR3 loop spans 15 amino acids. Germline V CDR1 and CDR2: KGHDR, SFDVKD. Between the trimmed V and J ends, which lost 7 bases and 1 base, there was a span of 13 bases. The CDR3, as DNA: TGTGCCACCAGGGCAGGGGAGACTTCCTACAATGAGCAGTTCTTC. This encodes CATRAGETSYNEQFF.

This clonotype was detected many times. This chain connects TRBV5-1 to TRBJ1-1; 9 nucleotides match TRBD1. The CDR3 is 14 residues long. Losses at the gene ends were 1 base for V and 5 bases for J; bases not matched to a gene: 3. In germline, CDR1 is SGHRS, CDR2 YFSETQ. The CDR3 region is CASSLTGGVTEAFF. The DNA of the CDR3 is TGCGCCAGCAGCTTGACAGGGGGCGTGACTGAAGCTTTCTTT.

The sample holds many counts of this clonotype. V is TRBV5-1 and J is TRBJ2-1, with 7 bases fitting TRBD1. This CDR3 has 14 residues. Germline V gives CDR1 SGHRS, CDR2 YFSETQ. The J segment lost 3 bases and the V segment lost 4 bases, leaving 4 bases of the junction unmatched. In DNA, the CDR3 is TGCGCCAGCAGCCGGGGACAGCTCTACAATGAGCAGTTCTTC. Encoded protein: CASSRGQLYNEQFF. Full variable domain (rest looked up from reference TRBV5-1 and TRBJ2-1): KAGVTQTPRYLIKTRGQQVTLSCSPISGHRSVSWYQQTPGQGLQFLFEYFSETQRNKGNFPGRFSGRQFSNSRSEMNVSTLELGDSALYLCASSRGQLYNEQFFGPGTRLTVL.

This chain links TRBV20-1 with TRBJ2-5, with D uncertain. Germline V gene data show CDR1 as DFQATT and CDR2 as SNEGSKA (reference sequence). V lost 4 bases, J lost 1 base, and 22 bases lay in between. The CDR3 spans 17 residues. CDR3 loop: CSAKLGEGNTIQETQYF. The CDR3, as DNA: TGCAGTGCTAAACTGGGTGAAGGGAACACTATCCAAGAGACCCAGTACTTC.

This clonotype showed up just a few times. The rearrangement links TRBV10-2 to TRBJ2-1; D perhaps matches TRBD2 (5 bases). V dropped 6 bases and J dropped 6 bases, with 12 bases sitting between them. The CDR3 is made up of 13 amino acids. Per the germline V gene, CDR1 is WSHSY and CDR2 is SAAADI. CDR3 DNA sequence: TGCGCCAGCAGGCTCGGAGGCGGCAATGAGCAGTTCTTC. Its translation: CASRLGGGNEQFF.

This clonotype was counted ten times or more. The genes are TRBV5-1 and TRBJ1-1; no reliable D call. The CDR3 has 15 amino acids. The germline CDR1 and CDR2 sequences are SGHRS and YFSETQ. Trimming shortened V by 2 bases and J by 3 bases, and 14 bases separated the two germline ends. The CDR3 reads CASSFTTQVHTEAFF. CDR3 bases: TGCGCCAGCAGCTTCACAACTCAGGTCCACACTGAAGCTTTCTTT.

The chain is built from TRBV16 and TRBJ1-2; D might be TRBD1 (6 bases). CDR1 and CDR2 from the germline V gene are KGHSY and FQNENV. V lost 0 bases, J lost 4 bases, and 18 bases lay in between. CDR3 size: 17 residues. CDR3 residues: CASSQSTGRGSVYGYTF. The DNA for the CDR3 is TGTGCCAGCAGCCAATCAACGGGGAGGGGGTCCGTCTATGGCTACACCTTC.

V usage is TRBV14 and J usage is TRBJ2-3; D gene uncertain. Trimming stripped 4 bases from V and 1 base from J, with 9 bases between. The germline V gene encodes CDR1 SGHDN and CDR2 FVKESK. The CDR3 is 14 residues long. In DNA form, the CDR3 reads TGTGCCAGCAGCCGGTCAGCGCGCACAGATACGCAGTATTTT. It is translated as CASSRSARTDTQYF.

There are many counts of this clonotype. The junction shows a germline mismatch at one end, possibly a read error. The CDR3 is CASSLALNTGELFF. The CDR3, as DNA: TGCGCCAGCAGCTTGGCCTTGAACACCGGGGAGCTGTTTTTT. This chain joins TRBV7-7 and TRBJ2-2, with D uncertain. The CDR3 covers 14 residues. Germline V gene sequence: CDR1 SSHAT, CDR2 FNYEAQ (reference sequence). Full variable domain (remainder filled in from reference TRBV7-7 and TRBJ2-2): GAGVSQSPRYKVTKRGQDVTLRCDPISSHATLYWYQQALGQGPEFLTYFNYEAQPDKSGLPSDRFSAERPEGSISTLTIQRTEQRDSAMYRCASSLALNTGELFFGEGSRLTVL.

Many counts were recorded for this clonotype. The chain joins TRBV25-1 to TRBJ1-1; D unclear. The CDR3 runs 13 residues. The V and J ends lost 7 bases and 0 bases respectively, with 9 bases between them. CDR1 and CDR2 from the germline V gene are MGHDK and SYGVNS. The CDR3 DNA is TGTGCCAGCACGCAGTCCATGAACACTGAAGCTTTCTTT. It encodes CASTQSMNTEAFF.

This clonotype showed up just a few times. V and J are TRBV4-2 and TRBJ2-1; D call uncertain. Per germline, CDR1 LGHNA and CDR2 YNFKEQ. This CDR3 is built from 16 residues. The V end was cut by 0 bases, the J end by 0 bases, with 9 bases between. The CDR3 loop is CASSQDFDSSYNEQFF. The CDR3 bases are TGTGCCAGCAGCCAAGACTTTGATAGCTCCTACAATGAGCAGTTCTTC.

The table lists this clonotype with many counts. V is TRBV29-1 and J is TRBJ2-5, with unresolved D. The CDR3 runs 12 residues. CDR1 is SQVTM, CDR2 ANQGSEA, per germline. Deletions cut 3 bases from V and 5 bases from J, with 10 bases between. The DNA of the CDR3 is TGCAGCGTTGATGCGGCTTCGGAGACCCAGTACTTC. Residues: CSVDAASETQYF.

Many counts were recorded for this clonotype. The chain has TRBV6-2 or TRBV6-3 and TRBJ2-7; D remains unclear. The CDR3 loop spans 11 amino acids. Germline loops: CDR1 MNHEY, CDR2 SVGEGT. Trimming shortened V by 2 bases and J by 7 bases, and 6 bases separated the two germline ends. DNA of the CDR3: TGTGCCAGCAGTTACCTGGGTGAGCAGTACTTC. Residues: CASSYLGEQYF.

On this clonotype itself: A much more abundant neighbour one base away suggests this may be a read error. The V call is TRBV7-8, the J call TRBJ2-3, with D possibly being TRBD1 (5 bases). The CDR3 totals 15 residues. Trimming cost V 2 bases and J 2 bases, with 11 bases left between them. Germline values: CDR1 SGHVS, CDR2 FQNEAQ. CDR3 coding DNA: TGTGCCAGCAGCTTATGGACATCCAACACAGATACGCAGTATTTT. This codes for CASSLWTSNTDTQYF.

CDR3 residues: CASSLDSLGPQHF. DNA of the CDR3: TGTGCCAGCAGCCTGGACAGCCTGGGGCCCCAGCATTTT. The chain carries TRBV5-4 and TRBJ1-5; TRBD1 might be the D (6 bases). V dropped 4 bases and J dropped 9 bases, with 14 bases sitting between them. The CDR3 spans 13 residues. Looked up from germline, CDR1 is SGHNT and CDR2 is YYREEE (reference sequence).